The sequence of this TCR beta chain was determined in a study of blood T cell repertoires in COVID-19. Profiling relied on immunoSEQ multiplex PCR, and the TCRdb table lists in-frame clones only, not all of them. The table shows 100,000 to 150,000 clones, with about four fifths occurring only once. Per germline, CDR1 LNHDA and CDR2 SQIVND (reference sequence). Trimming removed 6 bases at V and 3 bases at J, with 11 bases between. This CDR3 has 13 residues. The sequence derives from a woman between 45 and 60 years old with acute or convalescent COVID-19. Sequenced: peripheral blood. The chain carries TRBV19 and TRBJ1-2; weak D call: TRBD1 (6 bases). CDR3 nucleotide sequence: TGTGCCAGTAGGACCCCAGGGGACTATGGCTACACCTTC. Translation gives CASRTPGDYGYTF.